These 20 T cell receptor beta chains were sequenced from one sample in a study of blood T cell repertoires in COVID-19. Profiled with immunoSEQ multiplex PCR; TCRdb holds only in-frame clones, not every one. The table has over 80,000 clones, under 80% seen once; the top ten hold 3.9%. The sample was peripheral blood. The receptors were sampled from an older man with COVID-19, enrolled during active disease.

V gene TRBV7-2 combines with J gene TRBJ2-5; D may be TRBD1 (7 bases). Germline-derived CDR1 and CDR2 are SGHTA and FQGNSA. The germline V and J ends were trimmed by 5 bases and 5 bases, with 15 bases remaining between them. The CDR3 is 14 amino acids. CDR3 loop: CASSIPTGRETQYF. The CDR3 DNA reads TGTGCCAGCAGCATCCCGACAGGGAGGGAGACCCAGTACTTC.

The chain has TRBV5-4 and TRBJ2-1; 9 bases fit TRBD1. Germline V lookup: CDR1 SGHNT, CDR2 YYREEE (reference sequence). After removal of 6 bases from V and 6 bases from J, the junction contained 13 bases not matched to a gene. The CDR3 runs 16 residues. CDR3 loop: CASISNRGQGLNEQFF. The CDR3 DNA reads TGTGCCAGCATCTCAAATCGGGGACAGGGTCTCAATGAGCAGTTCTTC.

The CDR3 loop reads CAISDPTRGVGEQETQYF. CDR3 DNA: TGTGCCATCAGTGATCCGACCCGGGGGGTCGGGGAACAAGAGACCCAGTACTTC. The chain uses TRBV10-3 and TRBJ2-5; 7 positions match TRBD2. The CDR3 has 18 amino acids. Trimming removed 3 bases from V and 2 bases from J; junction bases left unmatched: 15. Germline CDR1 reads ENHRY; CDR2 reads SYGVKD.

The chain combines TRBV4-2 with TRBJ1-5; weak D call: TRBD1 (5 bases). Looked up from germline, CDR1 is LGHNA and CDR2 is YNFKEQ. This CDR3 has 15 residues. V was shortened by 0 bases and J by 2 bases, with 8 bases between the two germline ends. The CDR3 loop is CASSQEVGGNQPQHF. CDR3 nucleotide sequence: TGTGCCAGCAGCCAAGAGGTAGGGGGCAATCAGCCCCAGCATTTT.

This clone was picked up a small number of times. The rearrangement links TRBV5-4 to TRBJ2-1; possible D gene TRBD2, 6 bases. CDR3 length: 14 residues. V dropped 1 base and J dropped 4 bases, with 9 bases sitting between them. Looked up from germline, CDR1 is SGHNT and CDR2 is YYREEE (reference sequence). The CDR3 region has the DNA TGTGCCAGCAGCTTGACTAGCAGATACAATGAGCAGTTCTTC. This encodes CASSLTSRYNEQFF.

The chain employs TRBV5-6 and TRBJ2-7; 11 nucleotides align to TRBD1. The CDR3 is 14 amino acids. Germline CDR1 is SGHDT and CDR2 is YYEEEE. V shed 3 bases, J shed 2 bases, and the junction held 1 base outside the gene matches. The CDR3 DNA sequence: TGTGCCAGCAGCTGGGGACAGGGGGCCTACGAGCAGTACTTC. Translated: CASSWGQGAYEQYF. The variable domain in full, completed from reference TRBV5-6 and TRBJ2-7, reads DAGVTQSPTHLIKTRGQQVTLRCSPKSGHDTVSWYQQALGQGPQFIFQYYEEEERQRGNFPDRFSGHQFPNYSSELNVNALLLGDSALYLCASSWGQGAYEQYFGPGTRLTVT.

This clone was picked up a small number of times. This chain uses TRBV5-4 with TRBJ1-2, with 8 bases that match TRBD1. Germline V gives CDR1 SGHNT, CDR2 YYREEE (reference sequence). The CDR3 totals 14 residues. After removal of 5 bases from V and 4 bases from J, the junction contained 7 bases not matched to a gene. The CDR3, as DNA: TGTGCCAGCAGTCTAGGGACAGGAATCTATGGCTACACCTTC. Translating it yields CASSLGTGIYGYTF.

The rearrangement uses TRBV7-9 and TRBJ2-3; the D gene is possibly TRBD2 (6 bases). Germline V CDR1 and CDR2: SEHNR, FQNEAQ (reference sequence). The CDR3 covers 14 residues. Trimming removed 7 bases from V and 0 bases from J, with 11 bases in between. CDR3 sequence reads: CASISGGSTDTQYF. DNA for the CDR3: TGTGCCAGCATCTCCGGGGGAAGCACAGATACGCAGTATTTT.

This clone has just one count. The V and J genes are TRBV10-1 and TRBJ2-1, with 12 positions matching TRBD2. CDR3 length equals 21 residues. Germline V gene lookup returns CDR1 WNHNN and CDR2 SYGVQD (reference sequence). The V gene end was trimmed by 4 bases and the J gene end by 0 bases; junction bases not matched to a gene: 16. CDR3: CASSGTLAGGPTTSSYNEQFF. In DNA, the CDR3 is TGCGCCAGCAGTGGAACTCTAGCGGGAGGGCCCACCACTAGCTCCTACAATGAGCAGTTCTTC.

J is TRBJ2-7 and V is TRBV5-6; D gene uncertain. CDR1 is SGHDT, CDR2 YYEEEE, per germline. The CDR3 is 16 amino acids. Deletions cut 0 bases from V and 6 bases from J, with 19 bases between. The CDR3 here is CASSLAKSDNKGEQYF. The CDR3 DNA is TGTGCCAGCAGCTTGGCTAAGTCAGACAACAAAGGCGAGCAGTACTTC.

The rearrangement joins TRBV4-3 to TRBJ1-3; no clear D gene. The CDR3 has 16 amino acids. Trimming removed 0 bases from V and 2 bases from J, with 11 bases in between. The germline V gene has CDR1 LGHNA and CDR2 YSLEER. The CDR3 nucleotides read TGCGCCAGCAGCCAAGATCTCGCGGGAGCTGGAAACACCATATATTTT. It codes for CASSQDLAGAGNTIYF.

This clone is judged medium-sized. The V call is TRBV4-2, the J call TRBJ1-1; no definite D call. V was cut by 0 bases and J by 5 bases, with 16 bases left in between. The CDR3 consists of 16 residues. Looked up from germline, CDR1 is LGHNA and CDR2 is YNFKEQ. CDR3 in amino acids: CASSQDRRGSRTEAFF. The CDR3 DNA is TGTGCCAGCAGCCAAGATAGGCGGGGATCTAGGACTGAAGCTTTCTTT.

For the CDR3, the DNA is TGTGCCAGCAGTGTGGGACCCGGGACAGGGTTCAATGAGCAGTTCTTC. This translates into CASSVGPGTGFNEQFF. This sequence joins TRBV6-1 and TRBJ2-1; 9 bases line up with TRBD1. The CDR3 sequence is 16 residues long. Germline V gives CDR1 MNHNS, CDR2 SASEGT. V dropped 4 bases and J dropped 6; count of bases not matched to a gene: 10.

This clone was seen more than once but under ten times. The rearrangement links TRBV27 to TRBJ2-7; TRBD1 matches at 7 bases. The CDR3 consists of 14 residues. The trim removed 5 bases at V and 4 bases at J, leaving 8 bases unmatched. Per germline, CDR1 MNHEY and CDR2 SMNVEV (reference sequence). The CDR3 region has the DNA TGTGCCAGCAGTATTGACAGGGATCGGTACGAGCAGTACTTC. Translating gives CASSIDRDRYEQYF.

This chain joins TRBV6-2 or TRBV6-3 and TRBJ1-1; TRBD1 might be the D (6 bases). V dropped 4 bases and J dropped 4 bases, with 16 bases sitting between them. Looked up from germline, CDR1 is MNHEY and CDR2 is SVGEGT. The CDR3 spans 15 residues. The CDR3, as DNA: TGTGCCAGCAGTTTCGCGACAGGTGGTCGCACTGAAGCTTTCTTT. As protein: CASSFATGGRTEAFF.

This CDR3 reads CASSLLPTADTQYF. The CDR3 nucleotides read TGCGCCAGCAGCCTACTCCCTACCGCAGATACGCAGTATTTT. The rearrangement joins TRBV4-1 to TRBJ2-3; D gene uncertain. This CDR3 has 14 residues. The V end lost 4 bases, the J end lost 4 bases, and 12 bases lay between the germline ends. The germline V gene encodes CDR1 MGHRA and CDR2 YSYEKL.

The V gene is TRBV9, the J gene TRBJ2-2, with a possible D match to TRBD2 (6 bases). The CDR3 is made up of 14 amino acids. Deletions cut 0 bases from V and 3 bases from J, with 6 bases between. Per the germline V gene, CDR1 is SGDLS and CDR2 is YYNGEE. For the CDR3, the DNA is TGTGCCAGCAGCGTAGCGGGGGACACCGGGGAGCTGTTTTTT. Protein sequence: CASSVAGDTGELFF.

J is TRBJ1-2 and V is TRBV29-1; D remains ambiguous. CDR3 length: 11 residues. V dropped 3 bases and J dropped 3 bases, with 5 bases sitting between them. Germline-derived CDR1 and CDR2 are SQVTM and ANQGSEA. The CDR3 reads CSVDRDYGYTF. Here the CDR3 DNA reads TGCAGCGTTGACCGGGACTATGGCTACACCTTC.

This chain joins TRBV5-1 and TRBJ2-5; D may be TRBD1 (6 bases). This CDR3 spans 14 amino acids. From germline, CDR1 is SGHRS and CDR2 YFSETQ. Between the trimmed V and J ends, which lost 7 bases and 3 bases, there was a span of 16 bases. The CDR3 spells CASASGQGKETQYF. The CDR3 DNA reads TGCGCCAGCGCGTCTGGGCAGGGGAAAGAGACCCAGTACTTC.

The chain couples TRBV7-2 to TRBJ2-7; 9 bases match TRBD2. Trimming took 5 bases from V and 4 from J; bases not matched to a gene: 12. The CDR3 has 16 amino acids. Germline loops: CDR1 SGHTA, CDR2 FQGNSA. The CDR3 loop reads CASSITSAGGLYEQYF. DNA for the CDR3: TGTGCCAGCAGCATTACCAGCGCGGGAGGGCTATACGAGCAGTACTTC. The full variable domain, in which reference TRBV7-2 and TRBJ2-7 provide the parts outside the CDR3, is GAGVSQSPSNKVTEKGKDVELRCDPISGHTALYWYRQSLGQGLEFLIYFQGNSAPDKSGLPSDRFSAERTGGSVSTLTIQRTQQEDSAVYLCASSITSAGGLYEQYFGPGTRLTVT.